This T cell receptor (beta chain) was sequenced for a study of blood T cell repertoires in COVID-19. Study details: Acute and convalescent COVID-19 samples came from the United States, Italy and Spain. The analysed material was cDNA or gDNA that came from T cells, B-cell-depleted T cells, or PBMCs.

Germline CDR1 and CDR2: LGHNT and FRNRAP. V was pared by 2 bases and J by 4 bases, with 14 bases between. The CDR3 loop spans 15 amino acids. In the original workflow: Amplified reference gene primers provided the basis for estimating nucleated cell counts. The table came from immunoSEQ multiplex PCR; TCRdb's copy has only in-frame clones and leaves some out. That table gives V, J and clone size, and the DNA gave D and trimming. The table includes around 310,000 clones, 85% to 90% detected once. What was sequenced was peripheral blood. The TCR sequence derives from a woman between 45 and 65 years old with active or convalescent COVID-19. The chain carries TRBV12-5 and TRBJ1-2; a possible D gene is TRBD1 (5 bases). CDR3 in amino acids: CASGLLTGGGYGYTF. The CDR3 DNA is TGTGCTAGTGGTTTGTTAACCGGGGGGGGCTATGGCTACACCTTC.